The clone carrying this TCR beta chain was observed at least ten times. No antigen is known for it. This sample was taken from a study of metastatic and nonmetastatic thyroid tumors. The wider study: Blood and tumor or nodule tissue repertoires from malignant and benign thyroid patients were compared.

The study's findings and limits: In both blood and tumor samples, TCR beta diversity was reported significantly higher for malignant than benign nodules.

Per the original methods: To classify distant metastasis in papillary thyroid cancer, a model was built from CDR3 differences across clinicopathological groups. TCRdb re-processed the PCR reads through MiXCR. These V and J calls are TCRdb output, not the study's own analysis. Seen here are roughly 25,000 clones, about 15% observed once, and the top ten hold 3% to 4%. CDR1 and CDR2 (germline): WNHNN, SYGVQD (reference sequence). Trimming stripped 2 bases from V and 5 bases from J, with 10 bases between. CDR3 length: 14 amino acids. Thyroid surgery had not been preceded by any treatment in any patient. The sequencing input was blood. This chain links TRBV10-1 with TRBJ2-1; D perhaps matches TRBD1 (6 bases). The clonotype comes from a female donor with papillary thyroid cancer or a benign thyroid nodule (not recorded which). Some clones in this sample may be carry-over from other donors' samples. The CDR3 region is CASSEGTSNNEQFF. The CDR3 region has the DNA TGCGCCAGCAGTGAGGGGACATCTAACAATGAGCAGTTCTTC.